This TCR beta chain originates from a study of blood T cell repertoires in COVID-19. The protocol was immunoSEQ multiplex PCR, while the TCRdb copy is restricted to in-frame clones and leaves out a portion. The table has 50,000 to 70,000 clones, 75% to 95% seen once. The ends were cut back, 1 base at V and 5 bases at J, with 12 bases in the middle. This CDR3 has 15 residues. Germline loops: CDR1 SGHKS, CDR2 YYEKEE (reference sequence). The sequencing sample was made of peripheral blood. This sequence was found in a woman of 80 years or more with active COVID-19. The V and J genes are TRBV5-5 and TRBJ2-2, with TRBD2 as a possible D gene (6 bases). DNA for the CDR3: TGTGCCAGCAGCTTGCCAGGGAGGACGACCGGGGAGCTGTTTTTT. It encodes CASSLPGRTTGELFF.